The rows below give T cell receptor beta chains drawn from one sample of a study of T cell responses to AZD1222 COVID-19 vaccine. Here immunoSEQ multiplex PCR was the method, and the copy in TCRdb shows in-frame clones only, minus some. Here the sample spans approximately 140,000 clones, 80% to 95% being singletons. This sample comprised peripheral blood, obtained 28 days after the second AZD1222 dose. All receptors derive from an adult who received the AZD1222 COVID-19 vaccine. Both conserved end residues are part of each CDR3. D genes are given only for firm matches. Clone size is not always given. Where it is, it says once, few, many or a class for expanded clones.

clone size,D gene,J gene,V gene,CDR3 DNA,CDR3 protein
once,TRBD2,TRBJ2-7,TRBV5-6,TGTGCCAGCAGCTTGTTCGGGGGGGATCCCTACGAGCAGTACTTC,CASSLFGGDPYEQYF
-,-,TRBJ1-1,TRBV6-5,TGTGCCAGCATCATGTCTAGGGGGACTGAAGCTTTCTTT,CASIMSRGTEAFF
few,TRBD1,TRBJ1-5,TRBV3-1/TRBV3-2,TGTGCCAGCAGCCAAGCCGGGACAGGGGGTAATCAGCCCCAGCATTTT,CASSQAGTGGNQPQHF
-,TRBD1,TRBJ1-4,TRBV15,TGTGCCACCAGCAGAGCCCCCTTCGGGACAGGGTCTAATGAAAAACTGTTTTTT,CATSRAPFGTGSNEKLFF
-,TRBD2,TRBJ2-2,TRBV6-2/TRBV6-3,TGTGCCAGCAGCCTTCATACTAGCGGGAGTGCCGGGGAGCTGTTTTTT,CASSLHTSGSAGELFF
-,-,TRBJ1-2,TRBV25-1,TGTGCCAGCAGTGGGGGGACCCGTGTAGGCTACACCTTC,CASSGGTRVGYTF
once,-,TRBJ1-1,TRBV19,TGTGCCAGTAGTCGGGACCCGCATTCCGGGACTATTCAAGCTTTCTTT,CASSRDPHSGTIQAFF
-,-,TRBJ1-5,TRBV5-1,TGCGCCAGCAGCTTCGAGGGGAATCAGCCCCAGCATTTT,CASSFEGNQPQHF
once,-,TRBJ1-1,TRBV5-5,TGTGCCAGCAGCGGTAAGGGGAACACTGAAGCTTTCTTT,CASSGKGNTEAFF
-,-,TRBJ2-1,TRBV25-1,TGTGCCAGCAATTTGGGGTCTAGCTCCTACAATGAGCAGTTCTTC,CASNLGSSSYNEQFF
few,TRBD1,TRBJ1-6,TRBV19,TGTGCCAGTAGTAGGAACAGGGGGCAGAATTCACCCCTCCACTTT,CASSRNRGQNSPLHF
-,-,TRBJ1-1,TRBV5-1,TGCGCCAGCAGCCTCCTGGCGTCCGGGATCGGGAACACTGAAGCTTTCTTT,CASSLLASGIGNTEAFF
-,-,TRBJ1-1,TRBV6-2/TRBV6-3,TGTGCCAGCAGTTACTCGACTTTCCATGAAGCTTTCTTT,CASSYSTFHEAFF
-,-,TRBJ1-4,TRBV19,TGTGCCAGCTCCATGTGGGGAACTAATGAAAAACTGTTTTTT,CASSMWGTNEKLFF
-,-,TRBJ1-2,TRBV29-1,TGCAGCGTCGCAATCCTACAGGGAGGGAATGGCTACACCTTC,CSVAILQGGNGYTF
once,-,TRBJ1-1,TRBV6-5,TGTGCCAGCAGTTACCAAGGGCAGGGCGGGACTGAAGCTTTCTTT,CASSYQGQGGTEAFF
-,-,TRBJ1-1,TRBV5-4,TGTGCCAGCAGCGCACGAAGGGTGAACACTGAAGCTTTCTTT,CASSARRVNTEAFF
-,TRBD2,TRBJ2-1,TRBV15,TGTGCCACCAGCAGACCGGGACTAGCGGGAGGGCAAATCTACAATGAGCAGTTCTTC,CATSRPGLAGGQIYNEQFF
-,-,TRBJ2-7,TRBV19,TGTGCCAGTAAGCAGGGTCGATCCTCCTACGAGCAGTACTTC,CASKQGRSSYEQYF
-,TRBD1,TRBJ1-3,TRBV6-1,TGTGCCAGCAGTGAAGCCTGGGGGACAGGGGCCGGAAACACCATATATTTT,CASSEAWGTGAGNTIYF
-,-,TRBJ2-1,TRBV9,TGTGCCAGCAGCGGGGAGGTAGCGAAAGGACCCTCCTACAATGAGCAGTTCTTC,CASSGEVAKGPSYNEQFF
once,TRBD2,TRBJ2-1,TRBV5-1,TGCGCCAGCAGCTTGGAAGGTAGCGGGAGAGTGAATGAGCAGTTCTTC,CASSLEGSGRVNEQFF
-,-,TRBJ2-1,TRBV6-5,TGTGCCAGCAGTACGGGACGCCGCCCCCACAATGAGCAGTTCTTC,CASSTGRRPHNEQFF
-,-,TRBJ1-3,TRBV7-9,TGTGCCAGCAGCTTAGGGCAAAGCTCTGGAAACACCATATATTTT,CASSLGQSSGNTIYF
-,-,TRBJ2-3,TRBV2,TGTGCCAGCAGTGAAAGATGGGGCACAGATACGCAGTATTTT,CASSERWGTDTQYF
-,TRBD2,TRBJ2-1,TRBV15,TGTGCCACCAGCAGAGGGGTGACTAGCGGGAGTGAGCAGTTCTTC,CATSRGVTSGSEQFF
-,-,TRBJ1-5,TRBV28,TGTGCCAGCAAAAAATCCGAGACAACGCTTTATAGCAATCAGCCCCAGCATTTT,CASKKSETTLYSNQPQHF
-,TRBD2,TRBJ2-1,TRBV5-4,TGTGCCAGCAGCCCTACTAGCGGGAGCTACAATGAGCAGTTCTTC,CASSPTSGSYNEQFF
-,-,TRBJ2-7,TRBV3-1/TRBV3-2,TGTGCCAGCAGCCAAGATTCTAGAGGGGAGCAGTACTTC,CASSQDSRGEQYF